The 20 T cell receptor beta chains in this list originate from one sample, sequenced in a study of shared clonotypes between healthy human individuals. Profiled with immunoSEQ multiplex PCR; TCRdb holds only in-frame clones, not every one. The sample lists over 75,000 clones, 60% to 70% occurring once. Sequenced material: memory CD8+ T cells sorted from blood. Subset given: CD45RO+ cells pooled with CCR7-negative TemRA cells. The origin of the receptors is a man aged 30 to 39 in good health.

The J gene is TRBJ1-2, the V gene TRBV2; 7 nucleotides agree with TRBD1. V lost 6 bases to trimming and J lost 7 bases; unmatched junction nucleotides: 8. CDR1 is SNHLY, CDR2 FYNNEI, per germline. The CDR3 covers 13 residues. The CDR3 sequence is CASRSTGLVGYTF. The CDR3 DNA reads as TGTGCCAGCAGATCGACAGGGTTGGTTGGCTACACCTTC. Variable domain in full (rest from reference TRBV2 and TRBJ1-2): EPEVTQTPSHQVTQMGQEVILRCVPISNHLYFYWYRQILGQKVEFLVSFYNNEISEKSEIFDDQFSVERPDGSNFTLKIRSTKLEDSAMYFCASRSTGLVGYTFGSGTRLTVV.

This clone has just a few counts. The rearrangement joins TRBV9 to TRBJ2-5, with D perhaps matching TRBD2 (5 bases). From germline, CDR1 is SGDLS and CDR2 YYNGEE. V lost 4 bases to trimming and J lost 3 bases, with 22 bases between them. There are 17 residues in the CDR3. CDR3 DNA sequence: TGTGCCAGCAGCCTCTCGGAGGTGGGGATTATTGAAGAGACCCAGTACTTC. As protein: CASSLSEVGIIEETQYF.

The rearrangement joins TRBV10-2 to TRBJ2-3; 7 nucleotides match TRBD2. The CDR3 is 13 residues long. The V and J ends lost 3 bases and 6 bases, in that order; junction bases with no gene match: 3. The V gene's germline CDR1 is WSHSY and CDR2 SAAADI. Here the CDR3 DNA reads TGCGCCAGCAGTGATCGGGAGGCGGATACGCAGTATTTT. This encodes CASSDREADTQYF.

Only one count was recorded for this clone. The V and J genes are TRBV28 and TRBJ2-7, with TRBD2 identical over 12 bases. The CDR3 extends over 15 amino acids. Germline trimming cut 6 bases from V and 3 bases from J; bases unmatched to any gene: 6. Germline CDR1 reads MDHEN; CDR2 reads SYDVKM. DNA of the CDR3: TGTGCCAGCAGCTCGACTAGCGGGAGCTTCTACGAGCAGTACTTC. As protein: CASSSTSGSFYEQYF.

This clone was observed a handful of times. The chain carries TRBV30 and TRBJ1-3; a possible D gene is TRBD1 (5 bases). Trimming stripped 0 bases from V and 5 bases from J, with 14 bases between. CDR1 and CDR2 (germline): GTSNPN, SVGIG (reference sequence). The length of the CDR3 is 15 residues. CDR3 sequence reads: CAWSVAQGFRNTIYF. CDR3 nucleotide sequence: TGTGCCTGGAGTGTAGCCCAGGGCTTTCGAAACACCATATATTTT.

The chain employs TRBV10-1 and TRBJ2-4; weak D call: TRBD2 (5 bases). Germline CDR1 reads WNHNN; CDR2 reads SYGVQD (reference sequence). The CDR3 loop spans 16 amino acids. Trimming took off 0 bases at V and 3 bases at J, with 12 bases between the two ends. Here the CDR3 reads CASSESIGVGKNIQYF. DNA of the CDR3: TGCGCCAGCAGTGAGTCGATCGGGGTTGGCAAAAACATTCAGTACTTC.

This clone has only a few counts. The gene calls are TRBV29-1 and TRBJ2-7; 8 nucleotides align to TRBD2. The CDR3 length is 14 residues. After removal of 7 bases from V and 5 bases from J, the junction contained 13 bases not matched to a gene. The germline V gene has CDR1 SQVTM and CDR2 ANQGSEA. CDR3 coding DNA: TGCAGCGCCGGCAGCGGGAGCTTGTTCGACGAGCAGTACTTC. Protein: CSAGSGSLFDEQYF.

This clone has a count of ten or more. This chain uses TRBV7-8 with TRBJ2-7, with 10 bases lining up with TRBD2. Germline V gene data show CDR1 as SGHVS and CDR2 as FQNEAQ. This CDR3 is built from 14 residues. V lost 5 bases, J lost 4 bases, and 5 bases stayed unmatched. The CDR3 loop reads CASSGSSGRYEQYF. CDR3 in DNA: TGTGCCAGCAGCGGTTCTAGCGGGAGATACGAGCAGTACTTC.

This clone appeared a few times. The chain carries TRBV28 and TRBJ2-1; no clear D gene. The CDR3 has 12 residues. From germline, CDR1 is MDHEN and CDR2 SYDVKM. Trimming removed 11 bases from V and 0 bases from J, with 8 bases in between. The CDR3 spells CAVQSSYNEQFF. Written as DNA, the CDR3 is TGTGCCGTACAGAGCTCCTACAATGAGCAGTTCTTC.

This chain joins TRBV2 and TRBJ2-3; TRBD1 agrees at 8 bases. J lost 2 bases, V lost 4 bases, and 8 bases had no gene match. Germline lookup yields CDR1 SNHLY and CDR2 FYNNEI. CDR3 length: 16 amino acids. The CDR3 here is CASSGSGTGYTDTQYF. The DNA of the CDR3 is TGTGCCAGCAGTGGGTCCGGGACAGGATACACAGATACGCAGTATTTT.

CDR3 amino acids: CASSSPGPSYEQYF. CDR3 sequence (DNA): TGTGCCAGCAGTTCCCCCGGGCCGAGCTACGAGCAGTACTTC. The chain uses TRBV27 and TRBJ2-7; the D is unclear. Per germline, CDR1 MNHEY and CDR2 SMNVEV (reference sequence). This CDR3 comprises 14 residues. V shed 4 bases and J shed 3 bases, with 13 bases lying between them.

V and J are TRBV28 and TRBJ2-7; 11 bases align to TRBD2. The CDR3 is made up of 16 amino acids. Germline V gives CDR1 MDHEN, CDR2 SYDVKM. The V segment lost 3 bases and the J segment 4 bases; nucleotides outside the gene matches: 8. CDR3 DNA: TGTGCCAGCAGTTTCCCAACTAGCGGGAGAAAATACGAGCAGTACTTC. It yields the protein CASSFPTSGRKYEQYF.

This clone was found once. The chain joins TRBV5-1 to TRBJ2-7, with a weak D call TRBD1 (5 bases). The CDR3 runs to 12 residues. V was cut by 5 bases and J by 3 bases, with 9 bases left in between. The V gene's germline CDR1 is SGHRS and CDR2 YFSETQ. The CDR3 DNA sequence: TGCGCCAGCAGACAGGACAACTACGAGCAGTACTTC. As protein: CASRQDNYEQYF.

On this clone: This sample also contains other DNA sequences that code for the same CDR3. The J gene is TRBJ2-6, the V gene TRBV14, with D hard to call. Germline lookup yields CDR1 SGHDN and CDR2 FVKESK. This CDR3 comprises 15 residues. Trimming took off 4 bases at V and 0 bases at J, with 7 bases between the two ends. This chain's CDR3 is CASSPLISGANVLTF. DNA for the CDR3: TGTGCCAGCAGCCCCTTAATCTCTGGGGCCAACGTCCTGACTTTC. The complete variable domain, with remaining parts taken from reference TRBV14 and TRBJ2-6, reads EAGVTQFPSHSVIEKGQTVTLRCDPISGHDNLYWYRRVMGKEIKFLLHFVKESKQDESGMPNNRFLAERTGGTYSTLKVQPAELEDSGVYFCASSPLISGANVLTFGAGSRLTVL.

In its sample, this clone was seen a few times. The gene calls are TRBV6-1 and TRBJ2-3; D is perhaps TRBD1 (5 bases). Trimming shortened V by 1 base and J by 2 bases, and 13 bases separated the two germline ends. Germline V gene lookup returns CDR1 MNHNS and CDR2 SASEGT. CDR3 length: 16 residues. DNA of the CDR3: TGTGCCAGCAGTGAAGGGGCGGACATATACACAGATACGCAGTATTTT. Encoded protein: CASSEGADIYTDTQYF.

The rearrangement joins TRBV11-2 to TRBJ2-1, with D possibly being TRBD2 (6 bases). The V end was cut by 0 bases, the J end by 10 bases, with 7 bases between. The CDR3 has 12 amino acids. Germline V gives CDR1 SGHAT, CDR2 FQNNGV. CDR3 sequence: CASSLDLAEQFF. The CDR3 nucleotides read TGTGCCAGCAGCTTAGACCTAGCGGAGCAGTTCTTC.

This clone was observed a handful of times. V is TRBV12-5 and J is TRBJ2-1; 14 nucleotides agree with TRBD2. V lost 1 base and J lost 6; bases outside the gene matches: 23. Germline lookup yields CDR1 LGHNT and CDR2 FRNRAP. This CDR3 has 23 amino acids. CDR3 in DNA: TGTGCTAGTGGTTTGGGGGGACTAGCGGGAGCCGTGAATGTTAGACGGGAGGTCAATGAGCAGTTCTTC. The encoded protein is CASGLGGLAGAVNVRREVNEQFF.

This clone was seen a few times. V gene TRBV25-1 combines with J gene TRBJ2-5, with 10 bases matching TRBD1. CDR3 length: 16 amino acids. Germline values: CDR1 MGHDK, CDR2 SYGVNS. Trimming cost V 5 bases and J 4 bases; bases outside gene matches: 10. CDR3: CASSLRDRGQLETQYF. Here the CDR3 DNA reads TGTGCCAGCAGTCTCCGGGACAGGGGCCAACTAGAGACCCAGTACTTC.

The chain joins TRBV5-6 to TRBJ2-7; D possibly corresponds to TRBD1 (6 bases). The CDR3 has 14 residues. Germline V CDR1 and CDR2: SGHDT, YYEEEE. Trimming pared 7 bases from V and 2 bases from J, leaving 16 bases between. The CDR3 DNA is TGTGCCAGCGGACACGACAGGTCCCCCTACGAGCAGTACTTC. Translated, it gives CASGHDRSPYEQYF.

The chain carries TRBV11-2 and TRBJ2-5; D remains unclear. This CDR3 is built from 15 residues. Germline loops: CDR1 SGHAT, CDR2 FQNNGV. V was shortened by 0 bases and J by 5 bases, with 13 bases between the two germline ends. CDR3 region: CASSLDFGRPETQYF. CDR3 DNA sequence: TGTGCCAGCAGCTTAGATTTCGGCCGTCCGGAGACCCAGTACTTC.